This TCR beta chain originates from a study of cytomegalovirus exposure and HLA in healthy donors. Trimming removed 0 bases at V and 8 bases at J, with 22 bases between. Germline values: CDR1 LGHNA, CDR2 YSLEER. The CDR3 consists of 17 residues. Profiled with immunoSEQ multiplex PCR; TCRdb holds only in-frame clones, not every one. This table has under 200,000 clones, 70% to 90% appearing once. Sequencing used PBMCs. This clonotype was sampled from a woman aged 30 to 39 in good health and CMV-seronegative. The rearrangement joins TRBV4-3 to TRBJ1-2, with unresolved D. CDR3 loop: CASSQDAVEWTTGGYTF. The CDR3 DNA reads as TGCGCCAGCAGCCAAGACGCAGTTGAGTGGACCACCGGAGGCTACACCTTC.